Shown below are 14 T cell receptor beta chains from a single sample sequenced in a study of blood T cell repertoires in COVID-19. Produced via immunoSEQ multiplex PCR; TCRdb's table is partial and in-frame only. The sample has 55,000 or so clones; 87% are singletons. The sample was peripheral blood. All receptors derive from a man aged 35 to 55 with COVID-19, enrolled during active disease.

The chain couples TRBV6-4 to TRBJ1-4; a weak D match, TRBD1 (6 bases). Per germline, CDR1 MRHNA and CDR2 SNTAGT. The CDR3 runs to 15 residues. V was cut by 11 bases and J by 0 bases, with 16 bases left in between. CDR3 nucleotide sequence: TGTGCCCCCAGGGGATATGTCACAACTAATGAAAAACTGTTTTTT. Protein sequence: CAPRGYVTTNEKLFF.

V is TRBV4-1 and J is TRBJ2-3; TRBD2 matches at 8 bases. The CDR3 consists of 16 residues. V was clipped by 4 bases and J by 4 bases; unmatched bases: 10. Germline V gives CDR1 MGHRA, CDR2 YSYEKL. CDR3 amino acids: CASSRGGTPGADTQYF. CDR3 in DNA: TGCGCCAGCAGCCGCGGGGGGACGCCCGGGGCAGATACGCAGTATTTT.

The gene calls are TRBV2 and TRBJ1-1; D is possibly TRBD1 (6 bases). The germline V and J ends were trimmed by 5 bases and 6 bases, with 13 bases remaining between them. The germline V gene encodes CDR1 SNHLY and CDR2 FYNNEI. The CDR3 runs 13 residues. The CDR3 loop reads CASSRTDRAEAFF. In nucleotides, the CDR3 is TGTGCCAGCAGTCGGACAGACCGAGCTGAAGCTTTCTTT.

V gene TRBV15 combines with J gene TRBJ2-7; maybe TRBD2 (6 bases). With 3 bases removed from V and 5 bases from J, the gap between germline ends came to 20 bases. Germline assignment: CDR1 LNHNV and CDR2 YYDKDF (reference sequence). This CDR3 comprises 16 residues. In DNA, the CDR3 is TGTGCCACCAGCAGGCGGGTCACGGGAGCGGTAAACGAGCAGTACTTC. Translated: CATSRRVTGAVNEQYF.

This sequence joins TRBV19 and TRBJ1-6; D not certain. Germline assignment: CDR1 LNHDA and CDR2 SQIVND (reference sequence). Between the trimmed V and J ends, which lost 6 bases and 9 bases, there was a span of 15 bases. The CDR3 consists of 14 residues. In DNA form, the CDR3 reads TGTGCCAGTAGACTCCGGGAAGGTAGTTCACCCCTCCACTTT. Amino acid sequence: CASRLREGSSPLHF.

J is TRBJ2-3 and V is TRBV27, with 14 bases aligning to TRBD2. Germline CDR1 and CDR2: MNHEY and SMNVEV (reference sequence). V gave up 7 bases and J gave up 6 bases; unmatched junction bases: 6. This CDR3 has 15 residues. This CDR3 is CASTEGLAGDDTQYF. In DNA, the CDR3 is TGTGCCAGCACCGAGGGACTAGCGGGGGATGATACGCAGTATTTT.

The chain uses TRBV5-1 and TRBJ1-2; 7 nucleotides line up with TRBD1. The ends lost 3 bases at V and 0 bases at J; junction bases unmatched: 5. This CDR3 is built from 15 residues. CDR1 is SGHRS and CDR2 is YFSETQ in the germline V gene. DNA of the CDR3: TGCGCCAGCAGCTGGGACAGCCACTCTAACTATGGCTACACCTTC. Encoded protein: CASSWDSHSNYGYTF.

CDR3 protein: CSVELYNEQFF. CDR3 DNA sequence: TGCAGCGTTGAATTATACAATGAGCAGTTCTTC. The chain carries TRBV29-1 and TRBJ2-1; the D is unclear. CDR3 length equals 11 residues. The V gene's germline CDR1 is SQVTM and CDR2 ANQGSEA. Trimming removed 2 bases at V and 4 bases at J, with 3 bases between.

The CDR3 coding sequence is TGTGCCAGCAGCCCGGCTGGCGGGAGGGCCACCGGGGAGCTGTTTTTT. As protein: CASSPAGGRATGELFF. V gene TRBV3-1 (or the pseudogene TRBV3-2) combines with J gene TRBJ2-2; 9 bases line up with TRBD2. The V and J ends lost 4 bases and 4 bases, in that order; junction bases with no gene match: 7. Germline assignment: CDR1 LGHDT and CDR2 YNNKEL (reference sequence). This CDR3 contains 16 residues.

CDR3 nucleotide sequence: TGTGCCAGCAGCTTAGCGCAAACAGCATCGGCCGGGGAGCTGTTTTTT. Translating it yields CASSLAQTASAGELFF. The chain links TRBV7-6 to TRBJ2-2; D gene uncertain. The CDR3 consists of 16 residues. The germline V gene has CDR1 SGHVS and CDR2 FNYEAQ. V lost 0 bases and J 6 bases, leaving 14 bases between the germline ends.

CDR3 residues: CASSFGATYNEQFF. CDR3 DNA sequence: TGTGCCAGCAGCTTTGGGGCTACCTACAATGAGCAGTTCTTC. The chain joins TRBV5-6 to TRBJ2-1, with TRBD1 as a possible D gene (5 bases). The CDR3 length is 14 residues. The ends were cut back, 2 bases at V and 2 bases at J, with 8 bases in the middle. Looked up from germline, CDR1 is SGHDT and CDR2 is YYEEEE.

The chain uses TRBV5-6 and TRBJ2-1; 9 nucleotides line up with TRBD2. The CDR3 loop spans 16 amino acids. Trimming at V came to 3 bases and at J to 1 base, leaving 5 bases not matched to a gene. Germline V gene lookup returns CDR1 SGHDT and CDR2 YYEEEE. The CDR3 sequence is CASSYSGRTSYNEQFF. As DNA, the CDR3 is TGTGCCAGCAGCTATAGCGGGAGAACGTCCTACAATGAGCAGTTCTTC.

This clone was detected only a few times. This chain uses TRBV28 with TRBJ1-4; D call uncertain. Germline V gene data show CDR1 as MDHEN and CDR2 as SYDVKM. The CDR3 has 14 amino acids. Trimming stripped 3 bases from V and 6 bases from J, with 11 bases between. The CDR3 nucleotides are TGTGCCAGCAGTTTGACTAGCCGAGATGAAAAACTGTTTTTT. Translating gives CASSLTSRDEKLFF. The whole variable domain, remainder taken from reference TRBV28 and TRBJ1-4, is DVKVTQSSRYLVKRTGEKVFLECVQDMDHENMFWYRQDPGLGLRLIYFSYDVKMKEKGDIPEGYSVSREKKERFSLILESASTNQTSMYLCASSLTSRDEKLFFGSGTQLSVL.

The chain has TRBV7-9 and TRBJ2-1; a weak D match, TRBD1 (6 bases). CDR3 length: 15 residues. V dropped 0 bases and J dropped 2 bases, with 8 bases sitting between them. CDR1 is SEHNR and CDR2 is FQNEAQ in the germline V gene (reference sequence). CDR3 loop: CASSLAQGTYNEQFF. CDR3 coding DNA: TGTGCCAGCAGCTTAGCACAGGGAACCTACAATGAGCAGTTCTTC.